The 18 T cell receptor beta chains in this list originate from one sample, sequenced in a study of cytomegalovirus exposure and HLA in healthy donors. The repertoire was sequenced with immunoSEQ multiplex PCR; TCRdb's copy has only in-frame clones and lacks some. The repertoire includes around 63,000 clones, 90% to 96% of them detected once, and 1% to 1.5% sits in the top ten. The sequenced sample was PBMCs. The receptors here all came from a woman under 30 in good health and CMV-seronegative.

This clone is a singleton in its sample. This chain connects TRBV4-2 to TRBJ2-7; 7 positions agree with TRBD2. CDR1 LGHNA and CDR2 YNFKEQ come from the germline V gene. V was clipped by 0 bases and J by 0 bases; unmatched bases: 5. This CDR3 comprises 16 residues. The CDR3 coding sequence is TGTGCCAGCAGCCAAGATTGGGCTAGCGGCTCCTACGAGCAGTACTTC. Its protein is CASSQDWASGSYEQYF.

The CDR3 bases are TGTGCCAGCAGTCCCCGCAGCTATGGCTACACCTTC. It yields the protein CASSPRSYGYTF. The rearrangement joins TRBV28 to TRBJ1-2; D gene uncertain. V was pared by 5 bases and J by 4 bases, with 8 bases between. Germline V CDR1 and CDR2: MDHEN, SYDVKM. The CDR3 has 12 residues.

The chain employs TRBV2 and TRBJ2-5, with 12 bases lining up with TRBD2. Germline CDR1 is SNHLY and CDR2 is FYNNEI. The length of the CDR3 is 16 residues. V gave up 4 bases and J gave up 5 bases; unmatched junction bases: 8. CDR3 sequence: CASSGGLAGPGETQYF. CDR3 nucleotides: TGTGCCAGCAGTGGAGGACTAGCGGGGCCCGGGGAGACCCAGTACTTC.

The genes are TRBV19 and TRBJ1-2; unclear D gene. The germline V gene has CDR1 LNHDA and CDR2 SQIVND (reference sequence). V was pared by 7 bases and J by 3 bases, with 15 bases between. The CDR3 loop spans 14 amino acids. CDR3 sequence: CASMVGGGYYGYTF. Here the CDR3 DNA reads TGTGCCAGTATGGTGGGAGGCGGCTACTATGGCTACACCTTC.

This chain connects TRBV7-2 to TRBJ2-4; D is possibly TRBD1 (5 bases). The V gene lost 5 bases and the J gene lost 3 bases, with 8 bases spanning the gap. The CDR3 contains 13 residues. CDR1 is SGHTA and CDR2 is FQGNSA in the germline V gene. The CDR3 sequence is CASSPRVKNIQYF. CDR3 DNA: TGTGCCAGCAGCCCCAGGGTCAAAAACATTCAGTACTTC.

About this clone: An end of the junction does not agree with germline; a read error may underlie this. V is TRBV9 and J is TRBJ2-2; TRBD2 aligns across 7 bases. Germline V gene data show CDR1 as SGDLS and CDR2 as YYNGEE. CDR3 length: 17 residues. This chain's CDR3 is CASSVGGGLAEHRDLFF. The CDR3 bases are TGTGCCAGCAGCGTAGGGGGAGGGCTAGCGGAACACCGGGACCTGTTTTTT.

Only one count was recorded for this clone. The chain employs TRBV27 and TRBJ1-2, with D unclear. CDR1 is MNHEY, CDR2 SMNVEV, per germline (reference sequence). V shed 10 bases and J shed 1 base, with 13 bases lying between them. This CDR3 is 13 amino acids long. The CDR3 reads CANPTFGNYGYTF. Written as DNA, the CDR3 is TGTGCCAACCCTACCTTTGGTAACTATGGCTACACCTTC.

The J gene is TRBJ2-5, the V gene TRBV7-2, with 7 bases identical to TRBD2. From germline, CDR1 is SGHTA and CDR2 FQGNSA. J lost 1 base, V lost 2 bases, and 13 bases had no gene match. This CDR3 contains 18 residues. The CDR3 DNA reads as TGTGCCAGCAGCTTATTGCTGCTCAGCGGGGCCCCCCAAGAGACCCAGTACTTC. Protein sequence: CASSLLLLSGAPQETQYF.

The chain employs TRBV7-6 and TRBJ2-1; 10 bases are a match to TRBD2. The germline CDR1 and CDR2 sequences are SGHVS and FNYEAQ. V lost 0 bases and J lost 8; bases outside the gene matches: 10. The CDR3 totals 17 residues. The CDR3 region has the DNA TGTGCCAGCAGCTTAGCGCCTCCCTTAGCGGGGGGCGATGAGCAGTTCTTC. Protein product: CASSLAPPLAGGDEQFF.

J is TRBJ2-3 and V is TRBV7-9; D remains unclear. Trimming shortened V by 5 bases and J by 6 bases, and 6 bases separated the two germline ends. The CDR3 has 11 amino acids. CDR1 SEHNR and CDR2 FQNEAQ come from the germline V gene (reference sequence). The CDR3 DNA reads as TGTGCCAGCAGCGCAGCGGATACGCAGTATTTT. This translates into CASSAADTQYF.

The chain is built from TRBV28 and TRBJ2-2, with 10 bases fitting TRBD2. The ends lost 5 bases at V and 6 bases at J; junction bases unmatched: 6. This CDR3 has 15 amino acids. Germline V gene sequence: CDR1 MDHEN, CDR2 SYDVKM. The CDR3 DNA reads TGTGCCAGCAGTCCGAGCGGGAGGGCGCCCGGGGAGCTGTTTTTT. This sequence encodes CASSPSGRAPGELFF. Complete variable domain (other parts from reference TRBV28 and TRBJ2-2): DVKVTQSSRYLVKRTGEKVFLECVQDMDHENMFWYRQDPGLGLRLIYFSYDVKMKEKGDIPEGYSVSREKKERFSLILESASTNQTSMYLCASSPSGRAPGELFFGEGSRLTVL.

CDR3: CASTKQGSYGYTF. The CDR3 bases are TGTGCCAGCACCAAACAGGGTTCCTATGGCTACACCTTC. V usage is TRBV6-1 and J usage is TRBJ1-2, with a tentative D call TRBD1 (6 bases). CDR1 and CDR2 (germline): MNHNS, SASEGT. Trimming removed 7 bases from V and 4 bases from J, with 13 bases in between. The CDR3 covers 13 residues.

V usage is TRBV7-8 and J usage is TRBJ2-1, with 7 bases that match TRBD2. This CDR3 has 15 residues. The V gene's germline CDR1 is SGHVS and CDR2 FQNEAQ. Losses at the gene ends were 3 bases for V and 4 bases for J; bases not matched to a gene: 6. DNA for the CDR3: TGTGCCAGCAGCTTTGGTCTAGCGGAGTACAATGAGCAGTTCTTC. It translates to CASSFGLAEYNEQFF.

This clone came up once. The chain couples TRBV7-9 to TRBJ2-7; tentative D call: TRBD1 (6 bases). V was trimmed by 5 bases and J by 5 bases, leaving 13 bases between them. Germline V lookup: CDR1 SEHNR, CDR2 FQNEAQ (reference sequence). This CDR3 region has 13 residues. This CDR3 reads CASSPPGVDEQYF. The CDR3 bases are TGTGCCAGCAGCCCCCCAGGGGTTGACGAGCAGTACTTC.

CDR3 DNA: TGTGCCAGCAGCTACGGGGGGGCAGAGACCCAGTACTTC. It is translated as CASSYGGAETQYF. The chain is built from TRBV7-3 and TRBJ2-5; 8 bases line up with TRBD2. The V and J ends lost 4 bases and 4 bases, in that order; junction bases with no gene match: 2. Germline V gives CDR1 SGHTA, CDR2 FQGTGA. The CDR3 sequence is 13 residues long.

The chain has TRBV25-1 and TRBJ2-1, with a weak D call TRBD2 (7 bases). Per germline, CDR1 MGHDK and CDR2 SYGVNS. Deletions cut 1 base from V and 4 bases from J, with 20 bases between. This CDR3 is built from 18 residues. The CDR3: CASSEFRGRGAGYNEQFF. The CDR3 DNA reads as TGTGCCAGCAGTGAATTTAGGGGACGGGGGGCGGGTTACAATGAGCAGTTCTTC.

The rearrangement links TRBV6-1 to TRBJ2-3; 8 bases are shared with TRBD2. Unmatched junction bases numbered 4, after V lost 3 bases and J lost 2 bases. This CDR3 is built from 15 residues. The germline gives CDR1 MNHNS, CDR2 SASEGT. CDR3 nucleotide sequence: TGTGCCAGCAGTGACCTAGCGGGCAACACAGATACGCAGTATTTT. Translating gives CASSDLAGNTDTQYF.

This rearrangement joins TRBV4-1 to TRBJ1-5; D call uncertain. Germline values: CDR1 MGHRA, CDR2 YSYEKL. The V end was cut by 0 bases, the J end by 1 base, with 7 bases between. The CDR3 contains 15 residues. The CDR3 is CASSQEGNSNQPQHF. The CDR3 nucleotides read TGCGCCAGCAGCCAAGAGGGCAACAGCAATCAGCCCCAGCATTTT.